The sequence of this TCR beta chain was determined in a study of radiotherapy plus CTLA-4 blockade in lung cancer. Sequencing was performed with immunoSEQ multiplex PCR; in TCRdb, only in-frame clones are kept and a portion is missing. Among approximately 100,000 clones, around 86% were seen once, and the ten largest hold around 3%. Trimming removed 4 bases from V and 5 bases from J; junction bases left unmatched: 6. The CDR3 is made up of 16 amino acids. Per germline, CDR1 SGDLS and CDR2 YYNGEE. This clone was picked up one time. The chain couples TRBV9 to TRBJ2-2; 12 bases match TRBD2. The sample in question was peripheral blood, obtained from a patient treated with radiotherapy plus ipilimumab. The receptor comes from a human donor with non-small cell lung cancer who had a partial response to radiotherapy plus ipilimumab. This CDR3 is CASSSFGTSGTGELFF. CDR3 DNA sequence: TGTGCCAGCAGCTCTTTCGGGACTAGCGGGACCGGGGAGCTGTTTTTT.